The clone carrying this T cell receptor (beta chain) was detected many times. Its target is unknown. This sample stems from a study of prognosis after radiotherapy for stage I lung cancer. Using two-round multiplex PCR, the authors amplified TCR beta CDR3 from genomic DNA. Round-one PCR had primers specific to each TRBV and TRBJ gene. TCRdb reprocessed the multiplex PCR reads with MiXCR, giving one entry per CDR3 protein. The sample yields about 19,000 distinct CDR3 sequences, roughly a quarter seen once. Study-wide findings and caveats: Unique TCR clones declined after stereotactic body radiation therapy, from a median roughly 10,000 to 7,000.

Germline CDR1 is MDHEN and CDR2 is SYDVKM. The V gene lost 9 bases and the J gene lost 4 bases, with 13 bases spanning the gap. The CDR3 sequence is 13 residues long. The clonotype originates from a donor at least 50 years old with non-small cell lung cancer. The V call is TRBV28, the J call TRBJ2-1, with D perhaps TRBD1 (5 bases). The specimen was PBMCs, collected before or after stereotactic body radiation therapy (not recorded which). CDR3 loop: CASTGLGYNEQFF. The CDR3 bases are TGTGCCAGTACAGGCCTGGGGTACAATGAGCAGTTCTTC.